Reported below is one T cell receptor (beta chain). The antigen is not known. These data belong to a study of OX40 agonist ivuxolimab in advanced cancers. Study results and limitations: By week 6 at 0.1 to 3.0 mg/kg, blood CD4+ and CD8+ T cells had expanded clonally.

TCRdb's table, derived via immunoSEQ multiplex PCR, lists solely in-frame clones and lacks some. The data show 40,000 to 55,000 clones, about 85% seen once. Germline values: CDR1 MGHRA, CDR2 YSYEKL. The germline V and J ends were trimmed by 4 bases and 0 bases, with 13 bases remaining between them. This CDR3 has 15 amino acids. The sample here was CD4+ or CD8+ T cells sorted from blood, taken in a trial of the OX40 agonist ivuxolimab. This TCR was sampled from an adult with an advanced solid tumor such as melanoma, head and neck, liver or kidney cancer. This rearrangement joins TRBV4-1 to TRBJ2-7; TRBD2 is a possible D gene (6 bases). The CDR3 reads CASSRSGQSSYEQYF. Written as DNA, the CDR3 is TGCGCCAGCAGCCGTAGCGGCCAGAGCTCCTACGAGCAGTACTTC.